This T cell receptor beta chain emerged from a study of T cell repertoires in cytomegalovirus infection. Study-level information: Based on public TCR beta signatures, there were indications of CMV infection and of a matching HLA type.

To note about this clonotype: Antigen unknown.

CDR3 length: 14 amino acids. The V segment lost 5 bases and the J segment 4 bases; nucleotides outside the gene matches: 2. CDR1 is DFQATT and CDR2 is SNEGSKA in the germline V gene (reference sequence). One entry per CDR3 protein results from TCRdb running MiXCR on the reads. The sample yields 340,000 or so distinct CDR3 sequences, roughly 25% seen once. Study-level findings and limits: The ex vivo response showed dominance by HLA-C-restricted CMV-specific TCR beta clonotypes.

The J gene is TRBJ2-7, the V gene TRBV20-1; TRBD2 matches at 16 bases. This specimen was cultured PBMCs, taken from culture after CMV antigen stimulation. The receptor comes from a human donor in good health (CMV status not recorded). Some clones in this sample may be carry-over from other donors' samples. CDR3 bases: TGCAGTGCTTGGGGACTAGCGGGAGGGTACGAGCAGTACTTC. The encoded protein is CSAWGLAGGYEQYF.